This section outlines one TCR beta chain sequence together with its context. Its antigen is undetermined. The CDR3 contains 11 residues. The germline V and J ends were trimmed by 4 bases and 13 bases, with 14 bases remaining between them. Germline CDR1 reads SGHRS; CDR2 reads YFSETQ. This record comes from a study of T cell responses to AZD1222 COVID-19 vaccine. Libraries were prepared by immunoSEQ multiplex PCR; TCRdb keeps only in-frame clonotypes and omits some of them. The repertoire holds tens of thousands of clones, approximately 83% seen once, with 16% in the top ten. Study results and caveats: Reportedly, nearly half the spike-specific TCRs target unmutated variant regions. Donors in the cohort were predominantly white British and more often female, and clonal diversity was possibly underestimated.

The receptor was isolated from an adult in good health. The V and J genes are TRBV5-1 and TRBJ1-2; D gene unclear. The sequences come from peripheral blood, collected on day 0 of AZD1222 vaccination. In nucleotides, the CDR3 is TGCGCCAGCAGCCTGGGGAAAGGCCCCACCTTC. Its protein product is CASSLGKGPTF.